The 14 T cell receptor beta chains below all came from one sample that was sequenced in a study of cytomegalovirus exposure and HLA in healthy donors. PCR used 60 Vbeta primers and 13 Jbeta primers. The data were produced by immunoSEQ multiplex PCR, yet TCRdb's version contains in-frame clones alone and is incomplete. The table has some 110,000 clones, 75% seen once. Sequencing was done on a sample of PBMCs. Receptors were obtained from a man aged 35 to 55 in good health and CMV-seronegative.

This clone has a handful of counts. The chain couples TRBV10-3 to TRBJ2-7, with no clear D. CDR3 length: 11 amino acids. Trimming took off 6 bases at V and 4 bases at J, with 7 bases between the two ends. Germline values: CDR1 ENHRY, CDR2 SYGVKD. CDR3 amino acids: CAIRYRYEQYF. In DNA, the CDR3 is TGTGCCATCAGATACAGATACGAGCAGTACTTC.

The genes are TRBV29-1 and TRBJ2-7; the match to TRBD1 covers 8 bases. This CDR3 is built from 14 residues. Germline CDR1 is SQVTM and CDR2 is ANQGSEA. With V trimmed by 5 bases and J by 1 base, 7 bases remained unmatched. The CDR3 spells CSVNGQGGSYEQYF. CDR3 coding DNA: TGCAGCGTTAATGGACAGGGAGGTTCCTACGAGCAGTACTTC.

J is TRBJ2-7 and V is TRBV7-9, with TRBD1 identical over 9 bases. The CDR3 length is 13 residues. V shed 6 bases and J 2 bases; nucleotides not matched to a gene: 2. CDR1 and CDR2 from the germline V gene are SEHNR and FQNEAQ (reference sequence). As DNA, the CDR3 is TGTGCCAGCAGGGGGACAGGGACCTACGAGCAGTACTTC. It yields the protein CASRGTGTYEQYF.

This chain uses TRBV19 with TRBJ2-1; D may be TRBD2 (6 bases). CDR3 size: 13 residues. Trimming removed 8 bases at V and 3 bases at J, with 11 bases between. Germline V gene lookup returns CDR1 LNHDA and CDR2 SQIVND (reference sequence). The CDR3 loop reads CASGGTYYNEQFF. CDR3 DNA sequence: TGTGCCAGTGGGGGGACGTACTACAATGAGCAGTTCTTC.

The chain links TRBV2 to TRBJ1-5; D may be TRBD1 (5 bases). Trimming stripped 6 bases from V and 7 bases from J, with 10 bases between. CDR3 length: 12 residues. CDR1 SNHLY and CDR2 FYNNEI come from the germline V gene. CDR3 nucleotides: TGTGCCAGCAGCGGGGGGGGGCAGCCCCAGCATTTT. It yields the protein CASSGGGQPQHF.

The chain carries TRBV7-9 and TRBJ2-7; D gene uncertain. This CDR3 region has 16 residues. Looked up from germline, CDR1 is SEHNR and CDR2 is FQNEAQ (reference sequence). Trimming left V 5 bases short and J 0 bases short, with 17 bases between. The DNA of the CDR3 is TGTGCCAGCAGCCTTCCCGGGTCCGCGGACTCCTACGAGCAGTACTTC. Its translation is CASSLPGSADSYEQYF.

V and J are TRBV6-5 and TRBJ1-1, with D maybe TRBD1 (6 bases). This CDR3 is 13 amino acids long. Germline CDR1 is MNHEY and CDR2 is SVGAGI. V was cut by 3 bases and J by 5 bases, with 10 bases left in between. The DNA for the CDR3 is TGTGCCAGCAGTTATCAGGGGCGGACTGAAGCTTTCTTT. It encodes CASSYQGRTEAFF.

The V call is TRBV6-5, the J call TRBJ2-7, with TRBD1 matching over 8 bases. Germline CDR1 MNHEY, CDR2 SVGAGI. The V gene end was trimmed by 5 bases and the J gene end by 6 bases; junction bases not matched to a gene: 3. This CDR3 is 12 amino acids long. The CDR3 region is CASSQTGAEQYF. The CDR3, as DNA: TGTGCCAGCAGTCAGACAGGGGCCGAGCAGTACTTC.

V usage is TRBV18 and J usage is TRBJ2-5; tentative D call: TRBD2 (6 bases). Matching the DNA end better, TRBJ2-7 makes the J call doubtful. The CDR3 has 16 residues. The germline V gene encodes CDR1 KGHSH and CDR2 LQKENI. CDR3 residues: CASSPVYGGASYEQYF. Written as DNA, the CDR3 is TGTGCCAGCTCACCGGTCTACGGCGGGGCCTCCTACGAGCAGTACTTC.

The chain uses TRBV30 and TRBJ1-5; no firm D call. CDR3 length: 13 residues. The germline CDR1 and CDR2 sequences are GTSNPN and SVGIG (reference sequence). V gave up 2 bases and J gave up 3 bases, with 8 bases separating them. The CDR3 DNA follows: TGTGCCTGGAGTCGGGGAAACAATCAGCCCCAGCATTTT. Translating it yields CAWSRGNNQPQHF.

The rearrangement joins TRBV19 to TRBJ2-7; 7 bases line up with TRBD2. The CDR3 contains 14 residues. Germline V gene data show CDR1 as LNHDA and CDR2 as SQIVND (reference sequence). Unmatched junction bases numbered 5, after V lost 5 bases and J lost 1 base. The CDR3 nucleotides read TGTGCCAGTAGTCCGTCGGGGGGATCCTACGAGCAGTACTTC. Translating it yields CASSPSGGSYEQYF.

There are a few counts of this clone. The chain employs TRBV7-8 and TRBJ2-5, with 8 bases that match TRBD2. With 5 bases clipped from V and 3 bases from J, the junction kept 8 bases outside the gene matches. The CDR3 sequence is 15 residues long. The germline V gene has CDR1 SGHVS and CDR2 FQNEAQ. CDR3 region: CASSAGREREETQYF. DNA for the CDR3: TGTGCCAGCAGCGCCGGGAGGGAAAGGGAAGAGACCCAGTACTTC.

This chain uses TRBV7-9 with TRBJ2-6; 12 bases are a match to TRBD1. The V segment lost 7 bases and the J segment 3 bases; nucleotides outside the gene matches: 7. This CDR3 has 17 amino acids. Germline-derived CDR1 and CDR2 are SEHNR and FQNEAQ (reference sequence). The CDR3 region is CASNIGDRGLGANVLTF. CDR3 bases: TGTGCCAGCAATATAGGGGACAGGGGGCTTGGGGCCAACGTCCTGACTTTC.

The chain couples TRBV6-6 to TRBJ2-4, with a possible D match to TRBD1 (5 bases). The V end was cut by 0 bases, the J end by 7 bases, with 13 bases between. This CDR3 has 15 amino acids. Germline-derived CDR1 and CDR2 are MNHNY and SVGAGI (reference sequence). Written as DNA, the CDR3 is TGTGCCAGCAGTTACTCGTCAGGGCACAATAACATTCAGTACTTC. Amino acids: CASSYSSGHNNIQYF.